This is a list of T cell receptor beta chains from one sample in a study of blood T cell repertoires in COVID-19. The data were produced by immunoSEQ multiplex PCR, yet TCRdb's version contains in-frame clones alone and is incomplete. The table has 70,000 or so clones, over 65% seen once. Sample: peripheral blood. The receptors here all came from a woman aged 70-85 years with acute or convalescent COVID-19. Each CDR3 is given with its conserved first and last residue. Fields, in order: D gene, clone size, V gene, J gene, CDR3 DNA, CDR3 protein. A D gene is named only where the DNA matches it firmly. Size values are once, few and many counts, or a class for expanded clones, and some rows have none.

>NA|NA|TRBV25-1|TRBJ1-4
TGTGCCAGCAGCCGAAGAGGTCTAAATGAAAAACTGTTTTTT
CASSRRGLNEKLFF
>TRBD1|NA|TRBV7-8|TRBJ1-1
TGTGCCAGCAGCTTAGTCGCAGGGGGTGGCACTGAAGCTTTCTTT
CASSLVAGGGTEAFF
>TRBD1|NA|TRBV19|TRBJ1-5
TGTGCCAGTAGTGTGGGACAGGCCTACAATCAGCCCCAGCATTTT
CASSVGQAYNQPQHF
>TRBD1|once|TRBV5-1|TRBJ1-4
TGCGCCAGCAGTCGGGACAGGGGTTATGAAAAACTGTTTTTT
CASSRDRGYEKLFF
>NA|NA|TRBV6-4|TRBJ1-2
TGTGCCAGCAGCGCCGGGGGAGAGGGCTATGGCTACACCTTC
CASSAGGEGYGYTF
>NA|NA|TRBV5-1|TRBJ2-7
TGCGCCAGCAGCTTGGACGGTTCCTACGAGCAGTACTTC
CASSLDGSYEQYF
>TRBD1|NA|TRBV19|TRBJ1-1
TGTGCCAGTAGTATCCGGACAGGGGAAGCTTTCTTT
CASSIRTGEAFF
>NA|NA|TRBV5-1|TRBJ1-3
TGCGCCAGCAGCTTGGAACCGGCGGAACCCTTCTCTGGAAACACCATATATTTT
CASSLEPAEPFSGNTIYF
>NA|NA|TRBV15|TRBJ2-5
TGTGCCACCAGCAGAGAAACAGGGACCCAGTACTTC
CATSRETGTQYF
>NA|NA|TRBV6-5|TRBJ2-6
TGTGCCAGCAGTTCCAGTGCTGGGGCCAACGTCCTGACTTTC
CASSSSAGANVLTF
>NA|few|TRBV18|TRBJ1-2
TGTGCCAGCTCACCAGGACAGATAGCTAACTATGGCTACACCTTC
CASSPGQIANYGYTF
>TRBD1|NA|TRBV6-5|TRBJ1-2
TGTGCCAGCAGCCTGGGACAGGCTAACTATGGCTACACCTTC
CASSLGQANYGYTF
>TRBD2|NA|TRBV13|TRBJ2-3
TGTGCCAGCAGCCGGACTAGCGGCACAGATACGCAGTATTTT
CASSRTSGTDTQYF
>NA|NA|TRBV7-2|TRBJ1-2
TGTGCCAGCAGCTCCCGCGGGGGCAGCAACTATGGCTACACCTTC
CASSSRGGSNYGYTF
>NA|once|TRBV4-3|TRBJ2-3
TGCGCCAGCAGCCAAGGAAGGGCTAGCCCCCTTGTAGCGCAGTATTTT
CASSQGRASPLVAQYF
>NA|NA|TRBV6-5|TRBJ1-1
TGTGCCAGCAATGCTGGACAGTTTGAAGCTTTCTTT
CASNAGQFEAFF
>NA|NA|TRBV6-1|TRBJ1-6
TGTGCCAGCAGTGAAAAAGGAGGGTCACCCCTCCACTTT
CASSEKGGSPLHF
>TRBD1|NA|TRBV6-1|TRBJ2-7
TGTGCCAGCAGTGAAGCCTGGACAGGCTACGAGCAGTACTTC
CASSEAWTGYEQYF
>TRBD1|NA|TRBV7-9|TRBJ2-7
TGTGCCAGCAGCTCAACTTTGGGACAGGGGAATCACGAGCAGTACTTC
CASSSTLGQGNHEQYF
>NA|NA|TRBV7-9|TRBJ1-3
TGTGCCAGCAGCCCACTCAGGGGAGGAAACACCATATATTTT
CASSPLRGGNTIYF
>TRBD1|few|TRBV27|TRBJ1-6
TGTGCCAGCAGTTCCTACGTCGGACAGGGGAATTCACCCCTCCACTTT
CASSSYVGQGNSPLHF
>NA|NA|TRBV6-5|TRBJ1-2
TGTGCCAGCGAGGGATTCTATGGCTACACCTTC
CASEGFYGYTF
>NA|NA|TRBV5-1|TRBJ2-7
TGCGCCAGCAGCTTAAGTTCGACTGGGTCGGGCGAGCAGTACTTC
CASSLSSTGSGEQYF
>TRBD2|NA|TRBV7-2|TRBJ2-1
TGTGCCAGCAGCCCCGGCGGGGGAAAGAGGAATGAGCAGTTCTTC
CASSPGGGKRNEQFF
>TRBD1|NA|TRBV28|TRBJ1-5
TGTGCCAGCAGTTTATGGCAGGGGGCGGGAAGCAATCAGCCCCAGCATTTT
CASSLWQGAGSNQPQHF
>TRBD1|NA|TRBV5-6|TRBJ1-5
TGTGCCAGCAGCTTTTCCGGTGTGGTGACAGGGCCCCAGGAGCCCCAGCATTTT
CASSFSGVVTGPQEPQHF
>NA|NA|TRBV19|TRBJ2-5
TGTGCCAGTAGTATCGGCGGAGAGACCCAGTACTTC
CASSIGGETQYF
>NA|NA|TRBV12-3/TRBV12-4|TRBJ1-2
TGTGCCAGCAGTTTAGGGACAAGCTATGGCTACACCTTC
CASSLGTSYGYTF
>NA|many|TRBV2|TRBJ2-2
TGTGCCAGCAGTGACCGGACACCACTCAGCCCCGGGGAGCTGTTTTTT
CASSDRTPLSPGELFF
>NA|NA|TRBV12-3/TRBV12-4|TRBJ2-1
TGTGCCAGCAGACAGGGACCGTACAATGAGCAGTTCTTC
CASRQGPYNEQFF
>NA|NA|TRBV5-6|TRBJ1-1
TGTGCCAGCAGCGTAGGACATTCGAACACTGAAGCTTTCTTT
CASSVGHSNTEAFF
>TRBD2|NA|TRBV4-2|TRBJ2-1
TGTGCCAGCAGCCAGCTAGCGGGACTTGAGCAGTTCTTC
CASSQLAGLEQFF
>NA|NA|TRBV6-1|TRBJ2-1
TGTGCCAGCAGTAAAGCTCGGGAGAAGGTGGAAGGTGAGCAGTTCTTC
CASSKAREKVEGEQFF
>TRBD1|NA|TRBV29-1|TRBJ1-2
TGCAGCGTAAGCGGACAGGGCCGAGACTATGGCTACACCTTC
CSVSGQGRDYGYTF
>NA|NA|TRBV9|TRBJ2-7
TGTGCCAGCAGCGTAGAGTCCGGCGGTTACGAGCAGTACTTC
CASSVESGGYEQYF
>NA|once|TRBV27|TRBJ2-5
TGTGCCAGCAGTATCGTCAGGGGAGAGACCCAGTACTTC
CASSIVRGETQYF
>TRBD2|NA|TRBV18|TRBJ2-4
TGTGCCAGCTCACCGAGGACTAGCGGGAGTCTGGACAAAAACATTCAGTACTTC
CASSPRTSGSLDKNIQYF
>NA|NA|TRBV9|TRBJ2-3
TGTGCCAGCAGCGTAGGCCCCGGGGATACGCAGTATTTT
CASSVGPGDTQYF
>TRBD1|NA|TRBV30|TRBJ1-2
TGTGCCTGGGCCGGGACAGTTCTCTATGGCTACACCTTC
CAWAGTVLYGYTF
>NA|few|TRBV27|TRBJ2-4
TGTGCCAGCAGGCCGGGTTTCGGGATGGAAAACATTCAGTACTTC
CASRPGFGMENIQYF
>TRBD2|NA|TRBV11-3|TRBJ2-3
TGTGCCAGCAGCTTAGATCCCGGGACTAGTCAGTATTTT
CASSLDPGTSQYF
>TRBD1|NA|TRBV7-2|TRBJ2-3
TGTGCCAGCAGCTTAGGAGGACAGGGAATCACAGATACGCAGTATTTT
CASSLGGQGITDTQYF
>NA|NA|TRBV4-2|TRBJ1-3
TGTGCCAGCAGCCCACCTACGCGGGGGCTAGGTGGAAACACCATATATTTT
CASSPPTRGLGGNTIYF
>NA|few|TRBV19|TRBJ1-5
TGTGCCAGTAGTATGTACGGGGGGCTTAGCAATCAGCCCCAGCATTTT
CASSMYGGLSNQPQHF
>NA|NA|TRBV7-2|TRBJ2-7
TGTGCCAGCTCTACGGGAGCTACCTACGAGCAGTACTTC
CASSTGATYEQYF
>NA|NA|TRBV9|TRBJ1-2
TGTGCCAGCAGCGTAGGATGGGGGGACTATGGCTACACCTTC
CASSVGWGDYGYTF